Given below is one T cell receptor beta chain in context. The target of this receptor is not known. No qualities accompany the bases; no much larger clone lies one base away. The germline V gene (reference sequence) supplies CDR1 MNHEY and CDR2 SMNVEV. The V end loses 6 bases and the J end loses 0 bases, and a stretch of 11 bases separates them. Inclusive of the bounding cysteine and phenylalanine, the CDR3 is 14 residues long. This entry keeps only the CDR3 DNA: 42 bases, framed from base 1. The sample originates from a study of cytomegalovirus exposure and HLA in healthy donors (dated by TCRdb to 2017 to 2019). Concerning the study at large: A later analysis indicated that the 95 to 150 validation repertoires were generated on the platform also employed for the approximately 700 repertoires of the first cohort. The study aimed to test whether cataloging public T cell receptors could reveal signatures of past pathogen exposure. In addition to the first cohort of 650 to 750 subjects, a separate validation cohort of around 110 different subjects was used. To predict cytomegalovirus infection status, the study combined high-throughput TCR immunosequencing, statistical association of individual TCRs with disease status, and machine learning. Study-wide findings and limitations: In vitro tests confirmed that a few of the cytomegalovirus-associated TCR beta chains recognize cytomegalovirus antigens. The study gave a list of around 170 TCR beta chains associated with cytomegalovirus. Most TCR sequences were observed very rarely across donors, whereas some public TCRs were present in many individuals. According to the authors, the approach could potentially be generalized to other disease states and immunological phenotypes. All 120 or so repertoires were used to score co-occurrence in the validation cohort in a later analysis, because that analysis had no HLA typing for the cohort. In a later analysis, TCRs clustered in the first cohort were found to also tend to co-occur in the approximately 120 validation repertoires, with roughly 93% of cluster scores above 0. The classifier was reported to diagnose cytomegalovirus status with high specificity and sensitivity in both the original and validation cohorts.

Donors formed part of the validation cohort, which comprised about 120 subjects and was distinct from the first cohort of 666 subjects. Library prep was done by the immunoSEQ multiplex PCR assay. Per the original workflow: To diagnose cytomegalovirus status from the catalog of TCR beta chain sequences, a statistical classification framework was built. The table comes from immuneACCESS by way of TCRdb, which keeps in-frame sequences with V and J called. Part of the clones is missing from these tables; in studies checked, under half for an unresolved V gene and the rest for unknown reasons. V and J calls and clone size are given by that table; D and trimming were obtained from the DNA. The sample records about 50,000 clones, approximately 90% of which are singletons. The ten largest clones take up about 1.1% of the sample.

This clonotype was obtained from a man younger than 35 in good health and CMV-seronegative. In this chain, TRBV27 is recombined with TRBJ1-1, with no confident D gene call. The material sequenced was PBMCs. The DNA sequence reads TGTGCCAGCAGGTTCCGGAGGCTGAACACTGAAGCTTTCTTT. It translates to CASRFRRLNTEAFF.